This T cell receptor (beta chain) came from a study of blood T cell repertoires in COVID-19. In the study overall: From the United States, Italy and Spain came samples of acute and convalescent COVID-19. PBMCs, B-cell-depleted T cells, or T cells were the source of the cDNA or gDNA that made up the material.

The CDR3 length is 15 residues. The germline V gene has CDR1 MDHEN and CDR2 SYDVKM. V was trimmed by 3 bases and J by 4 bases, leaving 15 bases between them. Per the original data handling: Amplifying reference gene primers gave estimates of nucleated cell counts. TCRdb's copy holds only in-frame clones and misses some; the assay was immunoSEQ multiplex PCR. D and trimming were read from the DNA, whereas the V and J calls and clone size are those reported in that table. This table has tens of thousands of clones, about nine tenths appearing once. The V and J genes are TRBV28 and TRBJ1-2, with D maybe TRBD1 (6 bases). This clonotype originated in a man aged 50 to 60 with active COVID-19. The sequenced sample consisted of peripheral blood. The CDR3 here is CASSFEGGGTYGYTF. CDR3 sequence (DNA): TGTGCCAGCAGTTTTGAGGGGGGGGGCACCTATGGCTACACCTTC.